The rows below give T cell receptor beta chains drawn from one sample of a study of blood T cell repertoires in COVID-19. Only in-frame clones appear in the TCRdb table, and some are missing; sequencing was by immunoSEQ multiplex PCR. Of some 150,000 clones listed, 65% to 85% are singletons. Sequencing was done on a sample of peripheral blood. These receptors were collected from a man between 60 and 70 years old with active or convalescent COVID-19. CDR3s include the opening cysteine and the closing phenylalanine or tryptophan. The D gene is left open where the match is weak. The size field is filled for only some rows; it gives once, few, many or a size class.

TRBV5-1,TRBD1,-,TRBJ2-1,TGCGCCAGCAGCTCTTCCGGGACAGCCTACAATGAGCAGTTCTTC,CASSSSGTAYNEQFF
TRBV19,TRBD1,few,TRBJ1-5,TGTGCCAGTAGTATGGGACAGCGGAATCAGCCCCAGCATTTT,CASSMGQRNQPQHF
TRBV24-1,-,-,TRBJ2-2,TGTGCCACCGGGAGAGGGACCGGGGAGCTGTTTTTT,CATGRGTGELFF
TRBV7-7,-,-,TRBJ2-5,TGTGCCAGCAGCCAGGGGGCGGGGGCAAACCAAGAGACCCAGTACTTC,CASSQGAGANQETQYF
TRBV7-2,TRBD2,-,TRBJ2-1,TGTGCCAGCAGCCTACTAGCGGGAACCTACAATGAGCAGTTCTTC,CASSLLAGTYNEQFF
TRBV6-5,-,-,TRBJ2-1,TGTGCCAGCAGCATAACCGCGGGCTCCTACAATGAGCAGTTCTTC,CASSITAGSYNEQFF
TRBV7-3,-,-,TRBJ2-6,TGTGCCAGCCTAAGCCCTGGGCCGGGACAACTCTCTGGGGCCAACGTCCTGACTTTC,CASLSPGPGQLSGANVLTF
TRBV28,TRBD1,once,TRBJ1-4,TGTGCCAGCAATGACCCCGGGACAGCGAATGAAAAACTGTTTTTT,CASNDPGTANEKLFF
TRBV6-1,-,once,TRBJ2-1,TGTGCCAGCAGTGAAGCCAGCTCCTACAATGAGCAGTTCTTC,CASSEASSYNEQFF
TRBV13,-,-,TRBJ1-2,TGTGCCAGCAGCTTAAGGGAGGTGGTGGGTGGCTACACCTTC,CASSLREVVGGYTF
TRBV5-1,TRBD1,-,TRBJ2-1,TGCGCCAGCAGCCCGTGGCAGGGGGCCTACAATGAGCAGTTCTTC,CASSPWQGAYNEQFF
TRBV5-1,TRBD2,-,TRBJ2-1,TGCGCCAGCAGCTTGGTTGAGACTAGCCGGAGCTCCTACAATGAGCAGTTCTTC,CASSLVETSRSSYNEQFF
TRBV4-1,TRBD1,-,TRBJ1-4,TGCGCCAGCAGCCAAGCCACGGGACAGTTTAATGAAAAACTGTTTTTT,CASSQATGQFNEKLFF
TRBV5-4,TRBD2,once,TRBJ2-2,TGTGCCAGCAGCTCGGGACTAGCGGGACCCTACACCGGGGAGCTGTTTTTT,CASSSGLAGPYTGELFF
TRBV7-3,TRBD1,-,TRBJ1-6,TGTGCCAGCAGCTCCCGGACAGGGAGTGGTTCACCCCTCCACTTT,CASSSRTGSGSPLHF
TRBV24-1,-,-,TRBJ1-3,TGTGCCACCAGTGATTCTTCAGGGGCCTCTGGAAACACCATATATTTT,CATSDSSGASGNTIYF
TRBV15,-,-,TRBJ1-1,TGTGCCACCAGCCCTTCAGGAAACATGAACACTGAAGCTTTCTTT,CATSPSGNMNTEAFF
TRBV6-6,-,-,TRBJ1-5,TGTGCCAGCAGTCCCCCGGGGAGCAATCAGCCCCAGCATTTT,CASSPPGSNQPQHF
TRBV12-3/TRBV12-4,TRBD1,-,TRBJ1-1,TGTGCCAGCAGTCCCCGGACAGGGACTGAAGCTTTCTTT,CASSPRTGTEAFF
TRBV28,-,-,TRBJ2-2,TGTGCCACCCTTCGCGGAGACACCGGGGAGCTGTTTTTT,CATLRGDTGELFF
TRBV19,TRBD2,-,TRBJ2-1,TGTGCCAGTAGTTGGACTAGCGGAAGGATCGGTCATGAGCAGTTCTTC,CASSWTSGRIGHEQFF
TRBV7-9,TRBD1,-,TRBJ1-2,TGTGCCAGCAGCTTAGCGGGGGACAGGGGGCACTATGGCTACACCTTC,CASSLAGDRGHYGYTF
TRBV3-1/TRBV3-2,-,-,TRBJ2-5,TGTGCCAGCAGTCAACTAAGTGGGACCCAGTACTTC,CASSQLSGTQYF
TRBV30,TRBD1,-,TRBJ1-5,TGTGCCTGCAGCCGGGACAGGGCTCAGCCCCAGCATTTT,CACSRDRAQPQHF
TRBV29-1,TRBD2,-,TRBJ2-1,TGCAGCGCTGACAAACTAGCGGGAGAGTACAATGAGCAGTTCTTC,CSADKLAGEYNEQFF
TRBV5-1,-,-,TRBJ1-3,TGCGCCAGCAGCACCCGGTTCGGGGTGGAAGGAAACACCATATATTTT,CASSTRFGVEGNTIYF
TRBV3-1/TRBV3-2,-,once,TRBJ2-5,TGTGCCAGCAGCCAAGAGTCGTGGAGCCAAGAGACCCAGTACTTC,CASSQESWSQETQYF
TRBV10-1,-,-,TRBJ1-2,TGCGCCAGCAGCCGCTATGGCTACACCTTC,CASSRYGYTF
TRBV12-3/TRBV12-4,-,-,TRBJ2-7,TGTGCCAGCACCCTACAGGGATACGAGCAGTACTTC,CASTLQGYEQYF
TRBV11-3,TRBD2,-,TRBJ2-1,TGTGCCAGCAGCCGTACCCCGGGAGGGGCCATCTACAATGAGCAGTTCTTC,CASSRTPGGAIYNEQFF
TRBV7-8,-,-,TRBJ1-2,TGTGCCAGCAGCGCGGCCGACAGTCACGGTTATGGCTACACCTTC,CASSAADSHGYGYTF
TRBV6-2/TRBV6-3,TRBD2,-,TRBJ2-2,TGTGCCAGCAGTTATTTAGCGGGAGTAAAATCATACGGGGAGCTGTTTTTT,CASSYLAGVKSYGELFF
TRBV10-3,-,-,TRBJ1-3,TGTGCCATCAGAAGGCCCACGCGGGGAAGCTCTGGAAACACCATATATTTT,CAIRRPTRGSSGNTIYF